This is a list of T cell receptor beta chains from one sample in a study of shared clonotypes between healthy human individuals. The data were produced by immunoSEQ multiplex PCR, yet TCRdb's version contains in-frame clones alone and is incomplete. The sample gives 2 million to 2.5 million clones, 93% of which show up once; roughly 0.36% is in the top ten. Material: naive CD4+ T cells from PBMCs. All receptors come from a young man in good health. Some clones in this sample may be carry-over from other donors' samples. CDR3s include the opening cysteine and the closing phenylalanine or tryptophan. A D gene is named only where the DNA matches it firmly. Clone sizes are given selectively: once, few, many, or a class where the clone is expanded.

clone size: NA
J gene: TRBJ2-1
V gene: TRBV6-5
D gene: NA
CDR3 DNA: TGTGCCAGCAGTTTAGCGGCAAGCTCCTACAATGAGCAGTTCTTC
CDR3 protein: CASSLAASSYNEQFF

clone size: NA
J gene: TRBJ2-1
V gene: TRBV6-6
D gene: NA
CDR3 DNA: TGTGCCAGCAGTTACTCTTCCCCAGATTACAATGAGCAGTTCTTC
CDR3 protein: CASSYSSPDYNEQFF

clone size: NA
J gene: TRBJ2-5
V gene: TRBV5-1
D gene: NA
CDR3 DNA: TGCGCCAGCAGCTTCGGGGTACGGGAGACCCAGTACTTC
CDR3 protein: CASSFGVRETQYF

clone size: NA
J gene: TRBJ2-1
V gene: TRBV5-1
D gene: TRBD1
CDR3 DNA: TGCGCCAGCAGCTCGAGCACCGGGACAGGGTACTACAATGAGCAGTTCTTC
CDR3 protein: CASSSSTGTGYYNEQFF

clone size: NA
J gene: TRBJ2-2
V gene: TRBV1
D gene: NA
CDR3 DNA: NA
CDR3 protein: CTSSQVASGATGELFF

clone size: NA
J gene: TRBJ2-3
V gene: TRBV25-1
D gene: TRBD2
CDR3 DNA: TGTGCCAGCAGTGTCGGGAGGAGCACAGATACGCAGTATTTT
CDR3 protein: CASSVGRSTDTQYF

clone size: NA
J gene: TRBJ1-2
V gene: TRBV4-2
D gene: TRBD1
CDR3 DNA: TGTGCCAGCAGCCAAAGACAGGGGCTATATGGCTACACCTTC
CDR3 protein: CASSQRQGLYGYTF

clone size: NA
J gene: TRBJ1-4
V gene: TRBV5-5
D gene: NA
CDR3 DNA: TGTGCCAGCAGCTTGGGACGGGAGGGGGAAAAACTGTTTTTT
CDR3 protein: CASSLGREGEKLFF

clone size: NA
J gene: TRBJ2-7
V gene: TRBV5-4
D gene: NA
CDR3 DNA: TGTGCCAGCAGCCCATGGGGTTTGGGGGGTCGCTACGAGCAGTACTTC
CDR3 protein: CASSPWGLGGRYEQYF

clone size: NA
J gene: TRBJ2-3
V gene: TRBV19
D gene: TRBD2
CDR3 DNA: TGTGCCAGTAAAGATAGCGGGAGGGCCCTAGATACGCAGTATTTT
CDR3 protein: CASKDSGRALDTQYF

clone size: NA
J gene: TRBJ1-4
V gene: TRBV4-1
D gene: NA
CDR3 DNA: TGCGCCAGCAGCCAAGCGGGCAGGGTGGATGAAAAACTGTTTTTT
CDR3 protein: CASSQAGRVDEKLFF

clone size: NA
J gene: TRBJ1-1
V gene: TRBV29-1
D gene: TRBD1
CDR3 DNA: TGCAGCGTTGAGTACAGGGGACGGCGGGGCACTGAAGCTTTCTTT
CDR3 protein: CSVEYRGRRGTEAFF

clone size: NA
J gene: TRBJ1-2
V gene: TRBV28
D gene: NA
CDR3 DNA: TGTGCCAGCAGTTTTCACCTTTCCTATGGCTACACCTTC
CDR3 protein: CASSFHLSYGYTF

clone size: NA
J gene: TRBJ2-3
V gene: TRBV29-1
D gene: NA
CDR3 DNA: TGCTCGGGCGGGGCAGATACGCAGTATTTT
CDR3 protein: CSGGADTQYF

clone size: NA
J gene: TRBJ2-1
V gene: TRBV4-1
D gene: TRBD2
CDR3 DNA: TGCGCCAGCAGCCGGCGGACTAGCGGGGACTACAATGAGCAGTTCTTC
CDR3 protein: CASSRRTSGDYNEQFF

clone size: NA
J gene: TRBJ2-1
V gene: TRBV7-2
D gene: TRBD2
CDR3 DNA: TGTGCCAGGGTATCCATCCGACTAGCGGGCTACAATGAGCAGTTCTTC
CDR3 protein: CARVSIRLAGYNEQFF

clone size: NA
J gene: TRBJ2-7
V gene: TRBV7-9
D gene: NA
CDR3 DNA: TGTGCCAGCAGCTCCGCCTTTCGGTCCGGGAATCCCTACGAGCAGTACTTC
CDR3 protein: CASSSAFRSGNPYEQYF

clone size: NA
J gene: TRBJ1-3
V gene: TRBV6-6
D gene: NA
CDR3 DNA: TGTGCCAGCAGTTACGAGGGCCTTTCTGGAAACACCATATATTTT
CDR3 protein: CASSYEGLSGNTIYF

clone size: NA
J gene: TRBJ2-1
V gene: TRBV19
D gene: NA
CDR3 DNA: TGTGCCAGTAGTATATGGGGGCGGGAGCCCCGGACTGAGCAGTTCTTC
CDR3 protein: CASSIWGREPRTEQFF

clone size: NA
J gene: TRBJ1-2
V gene: TRBV19
D gene: TRBD1
CDR3 DNA: TGTGCCAGTAGTACGGGACAGGGGAATGGCTACACCTTC
CDR3 protein: CASSTGQGNGYTF

clone size: NA
J gene: TRBJ2-5
V gene: TRBV11-1
D gene: TRBD2
CDR3 DNA: TGTGCCAGCAGCCCAAATAGCGGGAGAGGAGAGACCCAGTACTTC
CDR3 protein: CASSPNSGRGETQYF

clone size: NA
J gene: TRBJ2-1
V gene: TRBV6-1
D gene: TRBD2
CDR3 DNA: TGTGCCAGCAGTGAAAAAAAGCTAGCGGGAGGGCCGAGGAGAAATGAGCAGTTCTTC
CDR3 protein: CASSEKKLAGGPRRNEQFF

clone size: NA
J gene: TRBJ2-5
V gene: TRBV14
D gene: NA
CDR3 DNA: TGTGCCAGCAGCTCCCGCGGCGTCCGGAGGGAGACCCAGTACTTC
CDR3 protein: CASSSRGVRRETQYF

clone size: NA
J gene: TRBJ1-3
V gene: TRBV6-5
D gene: TRBD1
CDR3 DNA: TGTGCCAGCAGTACAGGGGGCGGTGGAAACACCATATATTTT
CDR3 protein: CASSTGGGGNTIYF

clone size: NA
J gene: TRBJ1-3
V gene: TRBV6-5
D gene: NA
CDR3 DNA: TGTGCCACCGGAGGGGGGGGAAGGAACACCATATATTTT
CDR3 protein: CATGGGGRNTIYF

clone size: NA
J gene: TRBJ2-3
V gene: TRBV28
D gene: TRBD1
CDR3 DNA: TGTGCCAGCAGCGGACAGGGTGTCACAGATACGCAGTATTTT
CDR3 protein: CASSGQGVTDTQYF

clone size: NA
J gene: TRBJ2-7
V gene: TRBV6-5
D gene: NA
CDR3 DNA: TGTGCCAGCAGTCGGACAGAGTTGTACGAGCAGTACTTC
CDR3 protein: CASSRTELYEQYF

clone size: NA
J gene: TRBJ2-5
V gene: TRBV18
D gene: NA
CDR3 DNA: TGTGCCAGCTCACCCTCGGCCAGTCAAGAGACCCAGTACTTC
CDR3 protein: CASSPSASQETQYF

clone size: NA
J gene: TRBJ1-4
V gene: TRBV18
D gene: TRBD1
CDR3 DNA: TGTGCCAGCTCGGACAGGGAGGCGGCTAATGAAAAACTGTTTTTT
CDR3 protein: CASSDREAANEKLFF

clone size: NA
J gene: TRBJ1-4
V gene: TRBV9
D gene: TRBD1
CDR3 DNA: TGTGCCAGCAGCGGGGCTGAGACAGGGGGTTTTCCGTCAGAAAAACTGTTTTTT
CDR3 protein: CASSGAETGGFPSEKLFF

clone size: NA
J gene: TRBJ2-3
V gene: TRBV19
D gene: NA
CDR3 DNA: TGTGCCAGTATGACGGGAGTTAGCACAGATACGCAGTATTTT
CDR3 protein: CASMTGVSTDTQYF

clone size: NA
J gene: TRBJ2-7
V gene: TRBV2
D gene: NA
CDR3 DNA: TGTGCCAGCAGTCGGCAGGCCTACGAGCAGTACTTC
CDR3 protein: CASSRQAYEQYF

clone size: NA
J gene: TRBJ1-2
V gene: TRBV9
D gene: NA
CDR3 DNA: TGTGCCAGCAGCGACCGGCGGGGCTACACCTTC
CDR3 protein: CASSDRRGYTF

clone size: NA
J gene: TRBJ2-7
V gene: TRBV11-2
D gene: TRBD2
CDR3 DNA: TGTGCCAGCATCATAGCGGGAGGGGGAGAGCAGTACTTC
CDR3 protein: CASIIAGGGEQYF

clone size: once
J gene: TRBJ1-2
V gene: TRBV6-5
D gene: NA
CDR3 DNA: TGTGCCAGCAGTTCCCCCGAATATAGCTACACCTTC
CDR3 protein: CASSSPEYSYTF

clone size: NA
J gene: TRBJ1-6
V gene: TRBV25-1
D gene: NA
CDR3 DNA: TGTGCCAGCAGTGCGCCCTTTCTAAATTCACCCCTCCACTTT
CDR3 protein: CASSAPFLNSPLHF

clone size: NA
J gene: TRBJ1-1
V gene: TRBV5-1
D gene: TRBD1
CDR3 DNA: TGCGCCAGCAGCTTGGAGGGGGCGCGCACTGAAGCTTTCTTT
CDR3 protein: CASSLEGARTEAFF

clone size: NA
J gene: TRBJ2-7
V gene: TRBV7-3
D gene: NA
CDR3 DNA: TGTGCCAGCAGCTTAATGCCGGGGCAGGGTCCTTCCGAGCAGTACTTC
CDR3 protein: CASSLMPGQGPSEQYF

clone size: NA
J gene: TRBJ2-1
V gene: TRBV18
D gene: NA
CDR3 DNA: TGTGCCAGCTCACGCCAAGGTCAGGGATTGAATGAGCAGTTCTTC
CDR3 protein: CASSRQGQGLNEQFF

clone size: NA
J gene: TRBJ2-1
V gene: TRBV7-2
D gene: TRBD2
CDR3 DNA: TGTGCCAGCAGCACCCTAGCGGGAGGGTGGGGCAATGAGCAGTTCTTC
CDR3 protein: CASSTLAGGWGNEQFF

clone size: NA
J gene: TRBJ2-2
V gene: TRBV12-2
D gene: NA
CDR3 DNA: TGTGCAAGTCGCCCCTGGGGGAAGCGGGAGGCCTCCCTTAACACCGGGGAGCTGTTTTTT
CDR3 protein: CASRPWGKREASLNTGELFF

clone size: once
J gene: TRBJ1-5
V gene: TRBV5-1
D gene: NA
CDR3 DNA: TGCGCCAGCAGCCCTGGGCAGGGTGGTCAGCCCCAGCATTTT
CDR3 protein: CASSPGQGGQPQHF

clone size: NA
J gene: TRBJ2-1
V gene: TRBV10-3
D gene: NA
CDR3 DNA: TGTGCCATCAGCCAAGGTAGGGACGAGCAGTTCTTC
CDR3 protein: CAISQGRDEQFF

clone size: once
J gene: TRBJ2-1
V gene: TRBV15
D gene: NA
CDR3 DNA: TGTGCCACCAGCAGAATAGACAATGAGCAGTTCTTC
CDR3 protein: CATSRIDNEQFF

clone size: NA
J gene: TRBJ2-7
V gene: TRBV18
D gene: NA
CDR3 DNA: TGTGCCAGCTCACCCCGGGCAGGCCTTCCCTACGAGCAGTACTTC
CDR3 protein: CASSPRAGLPYEQYF

clone size: NA
J gene: TRBJ1-4
V gene: TRBV28
D gene: NA
CDR3 DNA: TGTGCCAGCAGTGAGGCTGTGTCCGCAGGGGAAAAACTGTTTTTT
CDR3 protein: CASSEAVSAGEKLFF

clone size: NA
J gene: TRBJ1-2
V gene: TRBV5-1
D gene: NA
CDR3 DNA: TGCGCCAGCAGCTTGGATTACAGGCAGACCCGACATAACTATGGCTACACCTTC
CDR3 protein: CASSLDYRQTRHNYGYTF

clone size: NA
J gene: TRBJ2-2
V gene: TRBV28
D gene: TRBD2
CDR3 DNA: TGTGCCAGCGGATTAGCGGGAGGGAACACCGGGGAGCTGTTTTTT
CDR3 protein: CASGLAGGNTGELFF

clone size: NA
J gene: TRBJ2-3
V gene: TRBV14
D gene: NA
CDR3 DNA: TGTGCCAGCAGCCCGACCCTCCTAGCGCAGACAGATACGCAGTATTTT
CDR3 protein: CASSPTLLAQTDTQYF